The 5 T cell receptor beta chains reported below all come from one sample, sequenced in a study of identical twins. TCRdb passed the 5' RACE reads through MiXCR, listing each CDR3 protein once. There are hundreds of thousands of distinct CDR3 sequences in the sample; around 7.6% occur only once, and under 7% lies in the top ten. Separately, the same data were catalogued under a study of yellow fever vaccine responses in identical twins.

Sequencing used CD8+ T cells sorted from blood. The receptors derive from a woman aged 18-29 years in good health.

The chain links TRBV7-3 to TRBJ2-7; 10 bases align to TRBD2. CDR3 length equals 15 residues. Losses at the gene ends were 6 bases for V and 4 bases for J; bases not matched to a gene: 9. Germline V gene data show CDR1 as SGHTA and CDR2 as FQGTGA. The CDR3 is CASRASGTSDYEQYF. The CDR3 coding sequence is TGTGCCAGCAGGGCCTCCGGGACTAGCGATTACGAGCAGTACTTC.

This clonotype has more than one count but fewer than ten. This sequence joins TRBV19 and TRBJ2-1, with D unresolved. CDR3 length: 16 residues. V was pared by 2 bases and J by 0 bases, with 11 bases between. Germline CDR1 LNHDA, CDR2 SQIVND (reference sequence). The CDR3 loop reads CASSIKDLSSYNEQFF. The CDR3 bases are TGTGCCAGTAGTATAAAAGACTTAAGCTCCTACAATGAGCAGTTCTTC.

This clonotype was found many times. The chain joins TRBV4-1 to TRBJ1-5; 9 bases align to TRBD1. The trim removed 1 base at V and 7 bases at J, leaving 5 bases unmatched. Germline V gives CDR1 MGHRA, CDR2 YSYEKL. The CDR3 consists of 15 residues. DNA for the CDR3: TGCGCCAGCAGCCAAGGCGGACAGGGGAAACAGCCCCAGCATTTT. Translating gives CASSQGGQGKQPQHF.

There are many counts of this clonotype. V gene TRBV2 combines with J gene TRBJ2-3; 9 nucleotides line up with TRBD1. Germline CDR1 reads SNHLY; CDR2 reads FYNNEI. V lost 6 bases and J lost 1; bases outside the gene matches: 8. CDR3 size: 16 residues. The CDR3 bases are TGTGCCAGCAGCGCCGAGGACAGGGGCGGCACAGATACGCAGTATTTT. Residues: CASSAEDRGGTDTQYF.

This clonotype was seen a handful of times. The chain combines TRBV15 with TRBJ1-2, with D perhaps TRBD1 (5 bases). Germline V gene sequence: CDR1 LNHNV, CDR2 YYDKDF (reference sequence). This CDR3 spans 17 amino acids. The V end lost 1 base, the J end lost 0 bases, and 15 bases lay between the germline ends. The CDR3 sequence is CATSRGEGDASNYGYTF. The CDR3 DNA is TGTGCCACCAGCAGAGGCGAAGGGGACGCTTCTAACTATGGCTACACCTTC. Combining the CDR3 with reference TRBV15 and TRBJ1-2 gives the whole variable domain DAMVIQNPRYQVTQFGKPVTLSCSQTLNHNVMYWYQQKSSQAPKLLFHYYDKDFNNEADTPDNFQSRRPNTSFCFLDIRSPGLGDTAMYLCATSRGEGDASNYGYTFGSGTRLTVV.